One and the same sample provided the 10 T cell receptor beta chains below, sequenced in a study of human thymus T cells. Sequenced by immunoSEQ multiplex PCR; TCRdb stores in-frame clones only, minus some. The sample yields about 78,000 clones, just over 95% seen once. Resections from corrective heart surgery provided thymus tissue. The material sequenced was thymus tissue. All receptors derive from a boy under three years old with a congenital heart defect but otherwise immunologically healthy.

This chain links TRBV27 with TRBJ2-7, with 7 bases fitting TRBD2. Trimming cost V 5 bases and J 5 bases; bases outside gene matches: 9. Germline V gives CDR1 MNHEY, CDR2 SMNVEV (reference sequence). The CDR3 covers 14 residues. The CDR3 sequence: CASSPRTREDEQYF. DNA of the CDR3: TGTGCCAGCAGTCCACGGACTAGGGAGGACGAGCAGTACTTC.

The chain couples TRBV6-5 to TRBJ2-7, with 8 bases identical to TRBD1. V trimming: 6 bases; J trimming: 3 bases; junction bases outside the gene matches: 10. This CDR3 spans 15 amino acids. The germline gives CDR1 MNHEY, CDR2 SVGAGI. The CDR3 protein is CASRARTGKGYEQYF. The DNA for the CDR3 is TGTGCCAGCAGGGCGAGGACAGGGAAAGGCTACGAGCAGTACTTC.

The chain is built from TRBV11-2 and TRBJ2-2; TRBD2 matches 9 bases. Per germline, CDR1 SGHAT and CDR2 FQNNGV. The CDR3 extends over 19 amino acids. V was clipped by 0 bases and J by 2 bases; unmatched bases: 10. The CDR3 nucleotides read TGTGCCAGCAGCTTAGATCGTCCGAGACTAGCGGCTAACACCGGGGAGCTGTTTTTT. Protein product: CASSLDRPRLAANTGELFF.

J is TRBJ1-5 and V is TRBV28; D possibly corresponds to TRBD1 (6 bases). Germline V gene data show CDR1 as MDHEN and CDR2 as SYDVKM. With 6 bases removed from V and 5 bases from J, the gap between germline ends came to 11 bases. CDR3 size: 13 residues. In DNA, the CDR3 is TGTGCCAGCAGGGGGGCAAGTGATCAGCCCCAGCATTTT. Protein: CASRGASDQPQHF.

The V gene is TRBV7-4, the J gene TRBJ1-5, with TRBD1 as a possible D gene (5 bases). V gave up 3 bases and J gave up 4 bases, with 22 bases separating them. Germline V CDR1 and CDR2: SGHVT, SQSDAQ. The CDR3 covers 18 residues. The CDR3 is CASSFHSSGGRGNQPQHF. DNA for the CDR3: TGTGCCAGCAGCTTTCACAGTTCCGGGGGTCGAGGGAATCAGCCCCAGCATTTT.

V usage is TRBV7-2 and J usage is TRBJ2-7; D assignment may be TRBD1 or TRBD2 (6 bases each). Between the trimmed V and J ends, which lost 0 bases and 5 bases, there was a span of 23 bases. The CDR3 loop spans 18 amino acids. Germline V CDR1 and CDR2: SGHTA, FQGNSA. CDR3: CASSLAFLSGGGINEQYF. CDR3 sequence (DNA): TGTGCCAGCAGCTTAGCCTTCCTATCCGGGGGCGGCATTAACGAGCAGTACTTC. The full variable domain, completed using reference TRBV7-2 and TRBJ2-7, is GAGVSQSPSNKVTEKGKDVELRCDPISGHTALYWYRQSLGQGLEFLIYFQGNSAPDKSGLPSDRFSAERTGGSVSTLTIQRTQQEDSAVYLCASSLAFLSGGGINEQYFGPGTRLTVT.

This chain connects TRBV7-2 to TRBJ2-7, with 13 bases matching TRBD2. Looked up from germline, CDR1 is SGHTA and CDR2 is FQGNSA. V was clipped by 5 bases and J by 0 bases; unmatched bases: 4. This CDR3 spans 16 amino acids. CDR3 region: CASSPRTSGSSYEQYF. Here the CDR3 DNA reads TGTGCCAGCAGCCCAAGGACTAGCGGGAGCTCCTACGAGCAGTACTTC.

This chain connects TRBV7-6 to TRBJ1-2; 9 bases match TRBD1. CDR1 SGHVS and CDR2 FNYEAQ come from the germline V gene. V shed 6 bases and J 6 bases; nucleotides not matched to a gene: 5. The CDR3 contains 13 residues. CDR3 protein: CASRPQGANGYTF. CDR3 bases: TGTGCCAGCAGACCACAGGGGGCAAATGGCTACACCTTC.

The J gene is TRBJ2-2, the V gene TRBV2; TRBD2 aligns across 10 bases. Looked up from germline, CDR1 is SNHLY and CDR2 is FYNNEI. V lost 6 bases to trimming and J lost 4 bases; unmatched junction nucleotides: 5. The CDR3 runs to 15 residues. The CDR3 here is CASSRLAGGTGELFF. The CDR3 DNA reads as TGTGCCAGCAGCCGATTAGCGGGAGGCACCGGGGAGCTGTTTTTT.

J is TRBJ2-7 and V is TRBV7-9; TRBD1 aligns across 8 bases. V lost 0 bases, J lost 5 bases, and 9 bases stayed unmatched. The length of the CDR3 is 16 residues. CDR1 and CDR2 from the germline V gene are SEHNR and FQNEAQ (reference sequence). CDR3 nucleotides: TGTGCCAGCAGCTTAGCCGGGCGCGACAGGGGAAACGAGCAGTACTTC. Its protein is CASSLAGRDRGNEQYF.